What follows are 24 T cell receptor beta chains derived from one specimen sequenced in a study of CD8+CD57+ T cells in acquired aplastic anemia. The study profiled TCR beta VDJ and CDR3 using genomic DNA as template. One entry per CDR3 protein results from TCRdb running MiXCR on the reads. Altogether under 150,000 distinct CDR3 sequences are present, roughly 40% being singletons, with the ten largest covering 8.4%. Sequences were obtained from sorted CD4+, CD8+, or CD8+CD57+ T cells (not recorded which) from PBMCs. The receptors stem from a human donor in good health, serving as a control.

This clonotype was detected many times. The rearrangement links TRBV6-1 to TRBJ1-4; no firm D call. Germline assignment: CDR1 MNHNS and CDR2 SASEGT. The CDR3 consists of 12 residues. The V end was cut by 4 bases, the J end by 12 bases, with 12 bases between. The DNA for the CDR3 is TGTGCCAGCAGTGGACAAGGGATTGAACTGTTTTTT. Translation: CASSGQGIELFF.

As DNA, the CDR3 is TGTGCCAGCAGCCCAGGGATGGCCGGTAGCAATCAGCCCCAGCATTTT. This translates into CASSPGMAGSNQPQHF. The chain has TRBV2 and TRBJ1-5; a weak D match, TRBD1 (5 bases). CDR1 is SNHLY and CDR2 is FYNNEI in the germline V gene. This CDR3 is built from 16 residues. V dropped 6 bases and J dropped 0 bases, with 15 bases sitting between them.

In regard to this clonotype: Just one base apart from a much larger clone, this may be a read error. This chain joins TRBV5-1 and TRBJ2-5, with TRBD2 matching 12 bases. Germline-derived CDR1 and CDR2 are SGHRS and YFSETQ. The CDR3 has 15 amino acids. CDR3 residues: CAGSLTSGGQETQYF. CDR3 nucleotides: TGCGCCGGCAGCTTGACTAGCGGGGGCCAAGAGACCCAGTACTTC. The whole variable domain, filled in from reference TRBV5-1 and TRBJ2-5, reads KAGVTQTPRYLIKTRGQQVTLSCSPISGHRSVSWYQQTPGQGLQFLFEYFSETQRNKGNFPGRFSGRQFSNSRSEMNVSTLELGDSALYLCAGSLTSGGQETQYFGPGTRLLVL.

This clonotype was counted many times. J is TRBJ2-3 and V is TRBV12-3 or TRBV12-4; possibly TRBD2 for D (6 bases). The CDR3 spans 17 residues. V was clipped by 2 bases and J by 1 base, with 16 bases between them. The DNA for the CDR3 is TGTGCCAGCAGTTTAATGGGCGGGGTGGGAGGCACAGATACGCAGTATTTT. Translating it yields CASSLMGGVGGTDTQYF.

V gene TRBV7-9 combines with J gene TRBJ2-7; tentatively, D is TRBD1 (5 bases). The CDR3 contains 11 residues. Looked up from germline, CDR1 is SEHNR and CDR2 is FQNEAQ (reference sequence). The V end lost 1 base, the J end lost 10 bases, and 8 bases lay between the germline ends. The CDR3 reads CASSLDRHQYF. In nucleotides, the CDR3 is TGTGCCAGCAGCTTAGACAGGCACCAGTACTTC.

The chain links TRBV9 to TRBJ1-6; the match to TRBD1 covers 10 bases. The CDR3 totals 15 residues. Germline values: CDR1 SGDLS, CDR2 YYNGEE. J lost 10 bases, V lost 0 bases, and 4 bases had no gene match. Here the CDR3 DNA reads TGTGCCAGCAGCGTAGCGGGGACAGGGGAATCACCCCTCCACTTT. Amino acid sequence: CASSVAGTGESPLHF.

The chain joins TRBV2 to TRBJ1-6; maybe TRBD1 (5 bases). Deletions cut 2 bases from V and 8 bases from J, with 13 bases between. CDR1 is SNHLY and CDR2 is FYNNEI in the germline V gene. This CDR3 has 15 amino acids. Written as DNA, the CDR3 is TGTGCCAGCAGTGAAAGAAGGGGTGGGGATTCACCCCTCCACTTT. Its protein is CASSERRGGDSPLHF.

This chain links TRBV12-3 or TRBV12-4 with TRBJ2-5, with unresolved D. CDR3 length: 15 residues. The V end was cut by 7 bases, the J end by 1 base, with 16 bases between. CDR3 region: CASTLDIAGQETQYF. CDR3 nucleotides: TGTGCCAGCACCTTAGACATCGCAGGCCAAGAGACCCAGTACTTC.

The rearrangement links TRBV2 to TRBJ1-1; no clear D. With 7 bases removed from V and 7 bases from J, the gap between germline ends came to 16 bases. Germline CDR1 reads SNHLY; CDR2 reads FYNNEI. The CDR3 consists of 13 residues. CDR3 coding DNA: TGTGCCAGCAACATGCGGGGAGAGATTGAAGCTTTCTTT. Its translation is CASNMRGEIEAFF.

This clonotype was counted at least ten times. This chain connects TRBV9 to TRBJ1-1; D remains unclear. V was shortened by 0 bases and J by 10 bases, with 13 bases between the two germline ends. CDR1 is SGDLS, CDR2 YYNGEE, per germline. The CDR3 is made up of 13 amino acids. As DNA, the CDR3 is TGTGCCAGCAGCGTAGTTACTCTAGGTGTAGCTTTCTTT. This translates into CASSVVTLGVAFF.

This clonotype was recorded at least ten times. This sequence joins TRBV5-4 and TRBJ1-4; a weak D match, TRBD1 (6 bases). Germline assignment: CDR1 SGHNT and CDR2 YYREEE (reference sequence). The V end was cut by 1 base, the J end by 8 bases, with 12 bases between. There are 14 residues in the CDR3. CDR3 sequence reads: CASSLRGGREKLFF. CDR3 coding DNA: TGTGCCAGCAGCTTGAGAGGGGGAAGGGAAAAACTGTTTTTT.

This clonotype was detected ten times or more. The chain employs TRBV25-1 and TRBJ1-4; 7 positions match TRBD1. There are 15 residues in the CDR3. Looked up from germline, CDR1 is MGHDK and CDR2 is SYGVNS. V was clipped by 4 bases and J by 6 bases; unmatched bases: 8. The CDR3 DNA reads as TGTGCCAGCAGTGGACTTGGGACAGACTATGAAAAACTGTTTTTT. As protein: CASSGLGTDYEKLFF.

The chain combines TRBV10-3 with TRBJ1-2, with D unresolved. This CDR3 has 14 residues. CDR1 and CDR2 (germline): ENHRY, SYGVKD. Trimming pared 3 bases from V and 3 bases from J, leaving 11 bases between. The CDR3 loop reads CAISDSDNYYGYTF. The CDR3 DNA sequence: TGTGCCATCAGTGACTCAGATAATTACTATGGCTACACCTTC.

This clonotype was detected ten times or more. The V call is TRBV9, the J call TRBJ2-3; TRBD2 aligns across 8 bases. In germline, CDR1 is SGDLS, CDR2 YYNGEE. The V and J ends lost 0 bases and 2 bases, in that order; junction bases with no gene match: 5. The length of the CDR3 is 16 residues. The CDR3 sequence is CASSVAGGVLTDTQYF. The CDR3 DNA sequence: TGTGCCAGCAGCGTAGCCGGGGGGGTCCTCACAGATACGCAGTATTTT.

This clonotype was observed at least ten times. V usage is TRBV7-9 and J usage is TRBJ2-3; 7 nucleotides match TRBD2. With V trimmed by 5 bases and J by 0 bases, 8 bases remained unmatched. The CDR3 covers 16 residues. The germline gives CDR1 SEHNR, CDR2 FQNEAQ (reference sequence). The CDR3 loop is CASSLDSGPSTDTQYF. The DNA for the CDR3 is TGTGCCAGCAGCCTGGATAGCGGGCCGAGCACAGATACGCAGTATTTT.

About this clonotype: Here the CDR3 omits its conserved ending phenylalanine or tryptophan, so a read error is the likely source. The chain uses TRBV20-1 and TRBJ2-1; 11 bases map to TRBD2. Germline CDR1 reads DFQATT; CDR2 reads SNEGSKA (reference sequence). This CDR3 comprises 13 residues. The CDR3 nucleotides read TGCAGCCGGACTAGCGGGCTATACAATGAGCAGTTCCTC. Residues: CSRTSGLYNEQFL.

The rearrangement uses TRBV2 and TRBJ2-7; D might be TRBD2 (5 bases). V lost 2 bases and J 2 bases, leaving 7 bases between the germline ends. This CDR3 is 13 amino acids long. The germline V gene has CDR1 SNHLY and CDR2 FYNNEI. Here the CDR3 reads CASSERGPYEQYF. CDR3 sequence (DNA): TGTGCCAGCAGTGAACGGGGTCCCTACGAGCAGTACTTC.

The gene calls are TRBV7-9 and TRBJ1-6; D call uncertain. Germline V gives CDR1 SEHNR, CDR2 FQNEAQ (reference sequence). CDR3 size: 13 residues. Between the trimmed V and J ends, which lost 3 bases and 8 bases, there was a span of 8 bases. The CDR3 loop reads CASSLRVDSPLHF. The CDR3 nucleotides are TGTGCCAGCAGCTTGAGAGTGGATTCACCCCTCCACTTT.

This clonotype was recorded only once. The CDR3 region has the DNA TGTGCCAGTAGTGGCCGGGATCCGAACACCGGGGAGCTGTTTTTT. Translation gives CASSGRDPNTGELFF. The chain is built from TRBV19 and TRBJ2-2; D is perhaps TRBD2 (5 bases). The V end lost 5 bases, the J end lost 0 bases, and 10 bases lay between the germline ends. CDR3 length equals 15 residues. Germline V gene data show CDR1 as LNHDA and CDR2 as SQIVND (reference sequence).

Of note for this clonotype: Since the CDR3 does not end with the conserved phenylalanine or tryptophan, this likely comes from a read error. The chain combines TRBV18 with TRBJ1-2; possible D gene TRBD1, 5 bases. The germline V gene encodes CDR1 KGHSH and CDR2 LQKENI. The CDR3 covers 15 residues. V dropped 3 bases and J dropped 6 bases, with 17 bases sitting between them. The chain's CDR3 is CASSPTGGEGHGYTS. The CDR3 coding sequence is TGTGCCAGCTCACCTACAGGAGGAGAGGGGCATGGCTACACCTCC.

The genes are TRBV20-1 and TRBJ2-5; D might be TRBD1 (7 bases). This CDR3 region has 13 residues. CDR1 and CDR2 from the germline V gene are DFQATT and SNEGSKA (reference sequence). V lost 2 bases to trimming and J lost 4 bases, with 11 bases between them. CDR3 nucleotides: TGCAGTGCTAGATGGGGGGACAGAGAGACCCAGTACTTC. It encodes CSARWGDRETQYF.

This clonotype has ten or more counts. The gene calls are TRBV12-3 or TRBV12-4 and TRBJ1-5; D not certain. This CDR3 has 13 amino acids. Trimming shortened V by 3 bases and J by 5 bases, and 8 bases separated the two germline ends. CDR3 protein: CASSFNRDQPQHF. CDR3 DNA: TGTGCCAGCAGTTTCAATCGAGATCAGCCCCAGCATTTT.

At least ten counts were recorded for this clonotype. The CDR3: CASSFGPGGQSTGELFF. In DNA form, the CDR3 reads TGTGCCAGCAGTTTCGGACCGGGGGGGCAGTCGACCGGGGAGCTGTTTTTT. This chain links TRBV12-3 or TRBV12-4 with TRBJ2-2, with 8 bases identical to TRBD2. The CDR3 extends over 17 amino acids. The J segment lost 5 bases and the V segment lost 3 bases, leaving 11 bases of the junction unmatched.

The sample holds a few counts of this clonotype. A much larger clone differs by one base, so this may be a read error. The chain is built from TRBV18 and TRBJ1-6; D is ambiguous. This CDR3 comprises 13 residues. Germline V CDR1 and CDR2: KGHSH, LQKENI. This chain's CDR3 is CASSLTNVSPPHF. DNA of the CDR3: TGTGCCAGCTCGCTGACTAACGTTTCACCCCCCCACTTT.